This is a list of T cell receptor beta chains from one sample in a study of T cells in Graves' hyperthyroidism and ophthalmopathy. TCRdb called the multiplex PCR reads again in MiXCR, with one record for every CDR3 protein. There are approximately 480,000 distinct CDR3 sequences in the sample; about a fifth occur only once, and roughly 29% lies in the top ten. The sequenced material came from blood. All receptors come from a man aged 18-30 years with Graves' hyperthyroidism. Each CDR3 is given with its conserved first and last residue. D genes are given only for firm matches. Clone size is not always given. Where it is, it says once, few, many or a class for expanded clones.

clone_size d_call j_call v_call cdr3_aa cdr3_nt
- - TRBJ1-1 TRBV6-5 CASSSVGRRNTEAFF TGTGCCAGCAGTTCCGTGGGACGCAGGAACACTGAAGCTTTCTTT
- TRBD1 TRBJ1-2 TRBV12-3/TRBV12-4 CASSPGAGQGYGYTF TGTGCCAGCAGTCCGGGCGCTGGACAGGGGTATGGCTACACCTTC
many - TRBJ1-5 TRBV15 CATSFGGVGGVQPQHF TGTGCCACCAGCTTTGGGGGAGTGGGGGGCGTTCAGCCCCAGCATTTT
few - TRBJ2-2 TRBV28 CASSFLLRYTGELFF TGTGCCAGCAGTTTCCTCCTAAGATACACCGGGGAGCTGTTTTTT
few - TRBJ1-5 TRBV18 CASSPPGSGQPQHF TGTGCCAGCTCACCTCCAGGGTCGGGTCAGCCCCAGCATTTT
few - TRBJ1-1 TRBV4-1 CASSLAGVAAFF TGCGCCAGCAGCCTCGCGGGGGTAGCGGCTTTCTTT
many TRBD1 TRBJ1-5 TRBV28 CASRPGQGGNQPQHF TGTGCCAGCAGACCGGGACAGGGGGGCAATCAGCCCCAGCATTTT
- - TRBJ1-5 TRBV19 CASSIRDTLQPQHF TGTGCCAGTAGTATCCGGGACACTTTACAGCCCCAGCATTTT
many - TRBJ1-1 TRBV12-3/TRBV12-4 CASSFFRGDTEAFF TGTGCCAGCAGTTTTTTCAGGGGTGACACTGAAGCTTTCTTT
many TRBD1 TRBJ1-6 TRBV7-8 CASSSRDRANSPLHF TGTGCCAGCAGCTCCCGGGACAGGGCGAATTCACCCCTCCACTTT
few - TRBJ1-1 TRBV30 CAWTPVDYEAFF TGTGCCTGGACCCCCGTAGATTATGAAGCTTTCTTT
many TRBD1 TRBJ1-5 TRBV19 CASSPTGGWSQPQHF TGTGCCAGTAGTCCTACAGGGGGCTGGAGTCAGCCCCAGCATTTT
- TRBD1 TRBJ1-1 TRBV27 CASSSTLTGPSPSGGEVFF TGTGCCAGCAGTTCCACCCTGACAGGGCCTAGCCCATCCGGGGGTGAAGTTTTCTTT
many TRBD1 TRBJ1-1 TRBV11-3 CASTGQGSNTEAFF TGTGCCAGCACGGGACAGGGATCAAACACTGAAGCTTTCTTT
few - TRBJ2-2 TRBV30 CAWSAGTGELFF TGTGCCTGGAGCGCGGGGACCGGGGAGCTGTTTTTT
- TRBD1 TRBJ2-7 TRBV12-3/TRBV12-4 CASSFALTGVSYEQYF TGTGCCAGCAGTTTCGCCCTGACAGGGGTATCCTATGAGCAGTACTTC
- - TRBJ1-5 TRBV20-1 CSAREVYNQPQHF TGCAGTGCTAGAGAAGTGTACAATCAGCCCCAGCATTTT
many - TRBJ1-2 TRBV29-1 CSVEDIQGSGYTF TGCAGCGTTGAAGATATTCAGGGCAGTGGCTACACCTTC
many - TRBJ2-4 TRBV12-3/TRBV12-4 CASSPSRVDIQYF TGTGCCAGCAGCCCCTCCAGGGTTGACATTCAGTACTTC
few - TRBJ2-5 TRBV20-1 CSASHWGHDGTQYF TGCAGTGCTAGTCATTGGGGGCATGACGGCACCCAGTACTTC
many - TRBJ1-2 TRBV5-5 CASSPLNDYGYTF TGTGCCAGCAGCCCACTTAACGACTATGGCTACACCTTC
many - TRBJ1-1 TRBV12-3/TRBV12-4 CASSFEGRTEAFF TGTGCCAGCAGTTTCGAAGGGAGGACTGAAGCTTTCTTT
many - TRBJ2-7 TRBV14 CASSRQGTSYEQYF TGTGCCAGCAGCCGCCAGGGAACCTCCTACGAGCAGTACTTC
- - TRBJ1-5 TRBV7-8 CASTPVDTSGNQPQHF TGTGCCAGCACCCCAGTTGATACGAGTGGCAATCAGCCCCAGCATTTT
many - TRBJ1-5 TRBV28 CASRLRAQPQHF TGTGCCAGCAGACTCCGGGCACAGCCCCAGCATTTT
- - TRBJ1-2 TRBV2 CASRGSNYGYTF TGTGCCAGCAGAGGGAGCAACTATGGCTACACCTTC
few - TRBJ1-2 TRBV18 CASSRGVVFGYTF TGTGCCAGCTCTCGTGGAGTCGTGTTTGGCTACACCTTC
many TRBD2 TRBJ2-7 TRBV6-2/TRBV6-3 CASSSDGGSAYEQYF TGTGCCAGCAGTTCCGACGGCGGGAGTGCCTACGAGCAGTACTTC
many - TRBJ1-5 TRBV6-1 CASSEANQPQHF TGTGCCAGCAGTGAAGCGAATCAGCCCCAGCATTTT
- - TRBJ2-3 TRBV2 CASSERAYSTDTQYF TGTGCCAGCAGTGAAAGGGCGTACAGCACAGATACGCAGTATTTT
few - TRBJ2-7 TRBV20-1 CSARENLRGPPYEQYF TGCAGTGCTAGAGAGAACCTCCGGGGCCCCCCCTACGAGCAGTACTTC
- TRBD1 TRBJ1-1 TRBV4-1 CASSQDPAGGRVAFF TGCGCCAGCAGCCAAGACCCAGCAGGGGGCCGGGTAGCTTTCTTT
few - TRBJ2-5 TRBV11-1 CASSKTPTGTQETQYF TGTGCCAGCAGCAAAACTCCTACCGGGACCCAAGAGACCCAGTACTTC
- - TRBJ2-5 TRBV6-2/TRBV6-3 CASSYSGRSVMETQYF TGTGCTAGCAGTTACTCGGGCCGATCAGTGATGGAGACCCAGTACTTC
many - TRBJ2-7 TRBV15 CATSSSLYEQYF TGTGCCACCAGCAGTTCCCTTTACGAGCAGTACTTC
many - TRBJ1-5 TRBV5-1 CASSLSRVLWDQPQHF TGCGCCAGCAGCTTGAGTAGGGTACTATGGGATCAGCCCCAGCATTTT
- - TRBJ2-5 TRBV12-3/TRBV12-4 CASSPFRWGQETQYF TGTGCCAGCAGCCCATTCCGTTGGGGCCAAGAGACCCAGTACTTC
- - TRBJ1-1 TRBV6-5 CASSYRQATNTEAFF TGTGCCAGCAGTTACCGGCAGGCCACGAACACTGAAGCTTTCTTT
- - TRBJ2-7 TRBV11-2 CASSLSSEKTYEQYF TGTGCCAGCAGCTTAAGTAGCGAGAAAACCTACGAGCAGTACTTC
few TRBD2 TRBJ2-7 TRBV4-1 CASSQDQGTSGSYEQYF TGCGCCAGCAGCCAAGATCAGGGGACTAGCGGTTCCTACGAGCAGTACTTC
many TRBD1 TRBJ2-7 TRBV12-3/TRBV12-4 CASSLPGQGFYEQYF TGTGCCAGCAGTTTGCCGGGACAGGGTTTTTACGAGCAGTACTTC
few - TRBJ1-2 TRBV6-5 CASSFSGGGFNYGYTF TGTGCCAGCAGCTTCTCCGGCGGGGGATTTAACTATGGCTACACCTTC
many TRBD1 TRBJ1-1 TRBV27 CASSWTGLTEAFF TGTGCCAGCAGTTGGACAGGGTTGACTGAAGCTTTCTTT
few TRBD1 TRBJ1-5 TRBV12-5 CASGLVLGQGARQPQHF TGTGCTAGTGGTTTGGTACTGGGACAGGGGGCGAGACAGCCCCAGCATTTT
many - TRBJ2-6 TRBV19 CASSQGARSGANVLTF TGTGCCAGTAGTCAGGGTGCCCGCTCTGGGGCCAACGTCCTGACTTTC
many - TRBJ2-7 TRBV10-3 CATGHGLYEQYF TGTGCCACCGGACACGGCCTCTACGAGCAGTACTTC
- TRBD1 TRBJ2-6 TRBV19 CASSVTGAGANVLTF TGTGCCAGTAGCGTTACAGGGGCCGGGGCCAACGTCCTGACTTTC
many - TRBJ1-2 TRBV27 CASSLSPGSYGYTF TGTGCCAGCAGTTTATCACCGGGCAGCTATGGCTACACCTTC
many - TRBJ1-1 TRBV6-5 CASSYSQGYTEAFF TGTGCCAGCAGTTACTCTCAGGGCTACACTGAAGCTTTCTTT
many - TRBJ1-1 TRBV6-1 CAIHPAGMNTEAFF TGTGCCATCCACCCGGCAGGGATGAACACTGAAGCTTTCTTT
few - TRBJ1-3 TRBV6-1 CASSEGQTISGNTIYF TGTGCCAGCAGTGAAGGGCAGACTATCTCTGGAAACACCATATATTTT
few TRBD2 TRBJ2-2 TRBV24-1 CATSDPGGAGSGELFF TGTGCCACCAGTGACCCGGGAGGGGCGGGCTCCGGGGAGCTGTTTTTT
- TRBD1 TRBJ2-5 TRBV12-5 CASGLGLTGLGETQYF TGTGCTAGTGGTTTGGGTTTGACAGGGTTGGGAGAGACCCAGTACTTC
few - TRBJ1-1 TRBV3-1 CASSPYRAPETEAFF TGTGCCAGCAGCCCCTACCGGGCCCCCGAGACTGAAGCTTTCTTT
many TRBD1 TRBJ2-5 TRBV4-1 CASSKDRALGQETQYF TGCGCCAGCAGCAAGGACAGGGCGTTAGGACAAGAGACCCAGTACTTC
many TRBD1 TRBJ1-5 TRBV4-1 CASSQGPTGGSYQPQHF TGCGCCAGCAGCCAAGGCCCGACAGGGGGATCATATCAGCCCCAGCATTTT
many TRBD1 TRBJ1-1 TRBV27 CASSYQGGTEAFF TGTGCCAGCAGTTACCAGGGGGGCACTGAAGCTTTCTTT
- - TRBJ1-3 TRBV11-2 CASSRLGANSGNTIYF TGTGCCAGCAGCCGGCTAGGGGCGAACTCTGGAAACACCATATATTTT
many - TRBJ2-7 TRBV2 CASSWGRGPSYEQYF TGTGCCAGCAGTTGGGGACGGGGGCCCTCCTACGAGCAGTACTTC
few - TRBJ2-7 TRBV28 CASRDRRIYEQYF TGTGCCAGCAGGGACAGAAGGATCTACGAGCAGTACTTC